Below are 5 T cell receptor beta chains sequenced from a single sample in a study of T cells after yellow fever vaccination. TCRdb analysed the 5' RACE reads with MiXCR anew, one entry per CDR3 protein. The sample records roughly 330,000 distinct CDR3 sequences, 6.8% being singletons. Sequenced material: PBMCs, taken about 41 days after the first yellow fever vaccination. The receptors were sampled from a young man who received the YFV17D yellow fever vaccine.

This clonotype showed up just a few times. V usage is TRBV12-3 or TRBV12-4 and J usage is TRBJ1-2, with D unresolved. CDR3 length equals 13 residues. V was clipped by 3 bases and J by 3 bases, with 8 bases between them. In DNA form, the CDR3 reads TGTGCCAGCAGTTTGCAGGCTTACTATGGCTACACCTTC. It codes for CASSLQAYYGYTF.

V usage is TRBV5-1 and J usage is TRBJ2-1; tentatively, D is TRBD2 (6 bases). Germline V lookup: CDR1 SGHRS, CDR2 YFSETQ. The CDR3 covers 14 residues. The V end lost 0 bases, the J end lost 8 bases, and 12 bases lay between the germline ends. CDR3 nucleotides: TGCGCCAGCAGCTTGGAGTATAGCGGCCATGAGCAGTTCTTC. It codes for CASSLEYSGHEQFF.

This sequence joins TRBV7-8 and TRBJ2-2, with D possibly TRBD1 on 6 matching bases. In germline, CDR1 is SGHVS, CDR2 FQNEAQ. V was clipped by 0 bases and J by 6 bases, with 11 bases between them. CDR3 size: 15 residues. CDR3 amino acids: CASSLATGFPGELFF. CDR3 coding DNA: TGTGCCAGCAGCTTAGCAACAGGGTTCCCCGGGGAGCTGTTTTTT.

This clonotype was counted ten times or more. The chain recombines TRBV12-3 or TRBV12-4 with TRBJ1-2; no reliable D call. The V end was cut by 2 bases, the J end by 2 bases, with 6 bases between. The CDR3 length is 13 residues. As DNA, the CDR3 is TGTGCCAGCAGTTTACCGAGGAACTATGGCTACACCTTC. This encodes CASSLPRNYGYTF.

A note on this clonotype: A much larger clone lies a single base off, so this may be a read error. This sequence joins TRBV9 and TRBJ2-3; 7 nucleotides match TRBD1. Losses at the gene ends were 4 bases for V and 5 bases for J; bases not matched to a gene: 10. This CDR3 comprises 15 residues. Germline V CDR1 and CDR2: SGDLS, YYNGEE. The CDR3 protein is CASSKGQRRRDTQYF. The CDR3 coding sequence is TGTGCCAGCAGCAAGGGACAGAGAAGGAGAGATACGCAGTATTTT.